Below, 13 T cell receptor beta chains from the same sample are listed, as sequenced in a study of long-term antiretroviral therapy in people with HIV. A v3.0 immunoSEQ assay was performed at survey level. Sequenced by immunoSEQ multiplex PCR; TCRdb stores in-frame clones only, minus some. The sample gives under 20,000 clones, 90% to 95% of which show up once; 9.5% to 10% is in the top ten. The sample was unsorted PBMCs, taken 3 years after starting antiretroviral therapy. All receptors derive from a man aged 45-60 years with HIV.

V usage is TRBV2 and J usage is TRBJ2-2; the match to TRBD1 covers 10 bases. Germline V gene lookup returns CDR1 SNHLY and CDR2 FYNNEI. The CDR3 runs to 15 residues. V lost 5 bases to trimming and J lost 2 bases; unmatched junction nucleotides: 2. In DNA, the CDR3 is TGTGCCAGCAGTCGGACAGGGGGTAACACCGGGGAGCTGTTTTTT. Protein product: CASSRTGGNTGELFF.

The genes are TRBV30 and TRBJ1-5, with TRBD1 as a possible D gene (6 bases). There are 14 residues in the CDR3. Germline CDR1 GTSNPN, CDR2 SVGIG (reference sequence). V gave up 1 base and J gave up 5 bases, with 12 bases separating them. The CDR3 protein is CAWSATGRDQPQHF. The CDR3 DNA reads TGTGCCTGGAGTGCCACAGGGCGGGATCAGCCCCAGCATTTT.

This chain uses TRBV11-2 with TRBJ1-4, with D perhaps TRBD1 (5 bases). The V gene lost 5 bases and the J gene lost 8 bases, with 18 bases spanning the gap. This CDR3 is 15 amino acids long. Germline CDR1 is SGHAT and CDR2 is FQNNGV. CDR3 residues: CASSPPSRGTEKLFF. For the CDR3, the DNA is TGTGCCAGCAGCCCCCCGTCTCGGGGGACGGAAAAACTGTTTTTT.

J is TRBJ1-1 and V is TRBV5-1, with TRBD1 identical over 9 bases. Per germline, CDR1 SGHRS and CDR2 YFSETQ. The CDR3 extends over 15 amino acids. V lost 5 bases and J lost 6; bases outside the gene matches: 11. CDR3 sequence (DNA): TGCGCCAGCAGATTGAAGGGACAGGGAGGCGCTGAAGCTTTCTTT. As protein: CASRLKGQGGAEAFF.

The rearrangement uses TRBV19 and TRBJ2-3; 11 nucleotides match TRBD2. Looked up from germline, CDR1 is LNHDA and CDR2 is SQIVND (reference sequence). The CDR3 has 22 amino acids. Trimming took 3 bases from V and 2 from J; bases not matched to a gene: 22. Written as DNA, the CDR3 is TGTGCCAGTAGTATCGGACTAGCGGGCTACTCTTGGGGGGTGGTGGTCACAGATACGCAGTATTTT. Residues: CASSIGLAGYSWGVVVTDTQYF.

In DNA form, the CDR3 reads TGTGCCAGCAGTGAAGCGTCGACCCCTGGGGCCAACGTCCTGACTTTC. This gives the protein CASSEASTPGANVLTF. The J gene is TRBJ2-6, the V gene TRBV6-1; the D is unclear. V lost 0 bases and J 2 bases, leaving 8 bases between the germline ends. Germline assignment: CDR1 MNHNS and CDR2 SASEGT. The CDR3 has 16 residues.

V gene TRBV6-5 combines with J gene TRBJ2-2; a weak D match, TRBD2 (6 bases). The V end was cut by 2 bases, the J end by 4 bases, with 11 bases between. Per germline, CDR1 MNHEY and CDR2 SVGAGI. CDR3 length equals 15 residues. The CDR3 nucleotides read TGTGCCAGCAGTTACGAGGAGGGAATCACCGGGGAGCTGTTTTTT. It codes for CASSYEEGITGELFF.

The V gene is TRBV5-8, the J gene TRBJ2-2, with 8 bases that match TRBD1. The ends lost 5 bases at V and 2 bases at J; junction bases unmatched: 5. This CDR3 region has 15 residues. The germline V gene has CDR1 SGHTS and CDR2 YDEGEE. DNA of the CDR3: TGTGCCAGCAGTCTCGGACAGGGAAACACCGGGGAGCTGTTTTTT. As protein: CASSLGQGNTGELFF.

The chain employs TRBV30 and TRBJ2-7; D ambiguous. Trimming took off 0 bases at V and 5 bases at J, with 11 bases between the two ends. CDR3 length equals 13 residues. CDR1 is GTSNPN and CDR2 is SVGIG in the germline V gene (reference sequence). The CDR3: CAWSVNLRDEQYF. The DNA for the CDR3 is TGTGCCTGGAGTGTCAATTTAAGGGACGAGCAGTACTTC.

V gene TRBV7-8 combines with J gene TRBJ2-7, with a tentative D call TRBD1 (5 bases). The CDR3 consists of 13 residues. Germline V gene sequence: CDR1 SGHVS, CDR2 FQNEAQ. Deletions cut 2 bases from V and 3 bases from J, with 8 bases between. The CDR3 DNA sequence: TGTGCCAGCAGCTTATATCAGGGCTACGAGCAGTACTTC. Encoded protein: CASSLYQGYEQYF.

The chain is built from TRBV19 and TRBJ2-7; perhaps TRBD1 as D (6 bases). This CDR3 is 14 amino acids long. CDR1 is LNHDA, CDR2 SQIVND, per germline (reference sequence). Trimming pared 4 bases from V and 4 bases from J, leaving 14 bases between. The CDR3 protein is CASSKAGVLYEQYF. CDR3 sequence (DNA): TGTGCCAGTAGTAAGGCAGGGGTTTTATACGAGCAGTACTTC.

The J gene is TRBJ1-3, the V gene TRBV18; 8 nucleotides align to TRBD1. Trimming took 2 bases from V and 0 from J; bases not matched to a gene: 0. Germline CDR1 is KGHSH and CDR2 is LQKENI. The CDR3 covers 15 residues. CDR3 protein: CASSPDRGSGNTIYF. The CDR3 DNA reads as TGTGCCAGCTCACCAGACAGGGGCTCTGGAAACACCATATATTTT.

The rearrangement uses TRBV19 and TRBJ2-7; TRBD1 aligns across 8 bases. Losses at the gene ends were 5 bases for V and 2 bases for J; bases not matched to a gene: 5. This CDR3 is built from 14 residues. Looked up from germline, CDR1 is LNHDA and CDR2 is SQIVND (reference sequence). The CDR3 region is CASSPGTGTYEQYF. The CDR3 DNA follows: TGTGCCAGTAGTCCCGGGACAGGTACCTACGAGCAGTACTTC.